This TCR beta chain derives from a study of blood T cells in healthy people across ages (dated by TCRdb to about 2015). With respect to the entire study: In model experiments, roughly one uniquely barcoded TCR beta cDNA molecule per two T cells was captured by template switching. The study measured age-related changes in TCR beta repertoire diversity using deep sequencing normalized with unique cDNA molecular identifiers. Using the same blood draw, the study looked at two additional independent replicas of 1 million unique cDNA reads for two donors, one aged 18 to 30 and the other aged 80 or older. Donors were grouped into four age groups: young (average 16 years), middle-aged (over 35), aged (62) and long-lived (approximately 82). Donors of different ages were randomly distributed across sequencing lanes to avoid experimental bias.

Library preparation employed 5' RACE. TCRdb records Illumina HiSeq 2500 as the sequencer. A second PCR of about 7 to 12 cycles was run with a J-beta primer mix and a sample-barcoded 5' primer. A unique molecular identifier was introduced onto each TCR beta cDNA molecule by a template-switch 5' adaptor carrying 12 random nucleotides. At least 3 million CDR3-containing paired-end reads were obtained from each sample. First-strand cDNA synthesis was performed from all RNA using the Mint cDNA synthesis kit, with priming by a TRBC-specific oligonucleotide. All cDNA was treated with uracil-DNA glycosylase and then went through a first 18-cycle PCR with the universal primers M1SS and BC2_uni_R. The study's processing was this. Normalization of each sample was performed by random selection of 1 million high-quality reads, each carrying a distinct molecular identifier. Reads with shared molecular identifiers were discarded instead of being binned into consensus sequences. MiTCR, set to a Q25 quality threshold and the strictest error-elimination algorithm, was used for CDR3 identification, clonotype clustering and error correction. A nonparametric unseen species model with Euler transformation was used to estimate lower-bound total TCR beta diversity. The public sequencing data were trimmed at Q25 with fastp and processed into clonotypes with MiXCR by TCRdb, which kept only in-frame beta chains. One record per CDR3 amino acid sequence lists the most common genes and DNA. The V and J calls follow TCRdb's processing rather than the paper's. Across this sample there are roughly 1.6 million distinct CDR3 sequences, with approximately 32% seen only once. About 11% of the sample is taken by the ten largest.

V is cut by 9 bases and J by 0 bases, and the space between the germline ends is 15 bases. CDR1 and CDR2 are read off the germline V gene as SNHLY and FYNNEI. From the cysteine up to the phenylalanine, the CDR3 has a length of 15 residues. Only CDR3 DNA remains: 45 bases, in frame from the first base. The donors were roughly 40 Caucasian individuals from Russia, aged 6 to 90 years, who were systemically healthy. Around 9.9 milliliters of peripheral blood were collected from each donor into EDTA-treated Vacutainer tubes. Ficoll-Paque density-gradient centrifugation was used to isolate PBMCs, with at least 6.5 million obtained per sample. Trizol reagent was used to extract total RNA from the PBMCs, yielding at least 6 micrograms per sample. For every donor, flow cytometry on a PBMC aliquot measured the percentage of naive CD45RAhigh/CD27high T cells. As regards this clonotype: Its target antigen remains unknown. No qualities accompany the bases; no much larger clone lies one base away.

Beyond this particular receptor, the publication reports: Observed TCR beta diversity per million T cells fell roughly linearly with age, and a significant reduction was already apparent by age roughly 40. Because profiling used bulk unsorted PBMCs, naive and antigen-experienced compartments could not be compared conclusively. Because the CMV infection status of the donors was unknown, age-related changes in expanded clonotypes may potentially have been confounded. Compared with the aged group, more naive CD4+ T cells, fewer expanded clones and increased TCR diversity were shown by the long-lived group, suggesting age selection. Estimates of total diversity from one million sequenced T cells were regarded as lower bounds and underestimates. The percentage of naive T cells measured by flow cytometry correlated strongly with observed TCR beta diversity.

The sample comprised blood. The rearranged chain carries TRBV2 and TRBJ2-4, with a tentative D call of TRBD1 or TRBD2, each matching 5 bases. The receptor was derived from a woman aged 30 to 39 in good health. The DNA sequence is TGTGCCAGTTCGAGGGGAGACCTAGCCAAAAACATTCAGTACTTC. Its protein product is CASSRGDLAKNIQYF.